These 7 T cell receptor beta chains share one sample of origin, sequenced in a study of beta chain features in type 1 diabetes (dated by TCRdb to 2017 to 2018). Library construction relied on the immunoSEQ multiplex PCR assay. The entire amount of isolated RNA was reverse transcribed using the High Capacity cDNA Reverse Transcription Kit, so the sequenced TCRB transcripts were expressed ones. TCRdb obtained this table from immuneACCESS and retained in-frame rearrangements with V and J assigned. These tables miss some clones; where compared with another copy, unresolved V genes account for less than half of the shortfall, and the remainder is unexplained. The table for this sample lists about 410,000 clones; approximately 13% of them were counted only once. The ten most abundant clones make up roughly 0.036% of the sample. Sequencing was done on a sample of naive CD4+ T cells from blood. The cell subset or site label on this specimen signifies: true naive CD4+ T cells. These receptors came from a man aged 30-40 years in good health.

This clone has more than one count but fewer than ten. The CDR3 region has the DNA TGTGCCAGCAGCTTGGACACAGGCTACGAGCAGTACTTC. Amino acids: CASSLDTGYEQYF. The chain joins TRBV7-9 to TRBJ2-7, with D possibly matching TRBD1 (5 bases). CDR3 length equals 13 residues. The V and J ends lost 3 bases and 3 bases respectively, with 9 bases between them. The germline gives CDR1 SEHNR, CDR2 FQNEAQ (reference sequence).

The table lists this clone with a few counts. This sequence joins TRBV4-1 and TRBJ2-5; no clear D. Germline-derived CDR1 and CDR2 are MGHRA and YSYEKL. Trimming pared 1 base from V and 3 bases from J, leaving 9 bases between. This CDR3 has 14 residues. CDR3 protein: CASSQGASKETQYF. As DNA, the CDR3 is TGCGCCAGCAGCCAAGGGGCCAGTAAAGAGACCCAGTACTTC.

A few counts support this clone. The same CDR3 can be traced to other DNA sequences in this sample. The chain has TRBV20-1 and TRBJ2-7; D perhaps matches TRBD2 (6 bases). Looked up from germline, CDR1 is DFQATT and CDR2 is SNEGSKA (reference sequence). V was pared by 5 bases and J by 3 bases, with 8 bases between. The CDR3 is 11 residues long. In DNA form, the CDR3 reads TGCAGTGCTCGGGGGAACTACGAGCAGTACTTC. Amino acids: CSARGNYEQYF.

The chain is built from TRBV6-5 and TRBJ2-2, with 7 nucleotides matching TRBD1. V was pared by 7 bases and J by 5 bases, with 4 bases of the junction left unmatched. The CDR3 spans 13 residues. CDR1 and CDR2 (germline): MNHEY, SVGAGI. Here the CDR3 reads CASTRQGTGELFF. CDR3 nucleotide sequence: TGTGCCAGCACCCGACAGGGAACCGGGGAGCTGTTTTTT.

In this sample, this clone turned up many times. V gene TRBV7-2 combines with J gene TRBJ2-7; 9 bases agree with TRBD2. The CDR3 runs to 13 residues. After removal of 5 bases from V and 7 bases from J, the junction contained 6 bases not matched to a gene. The germline gives CDR1 SGHTA, CDR2 FQGNSA. The CDR3: CASSQGLAQEQYV. DNA of the CDR3: TGTGCCAGCAGCCAAGGACTAGCGCAAGAGCAGTACGTC.

This clone was observed a handful of times. V is TRBV19 and J is TRBJ2-7; 9 nucleotides match TRBD1. The CDR3 has 14 amino acids. Unmatched junction bases numbered 11, after V lost 7 bases and J lost 7 bases. Germline values: CDR1 LNHDA, CDR2 SQIVND (reference sequence). In DNA, the CDR3 is TGTGCCAGTAAAAGGGGACAGGGATTAGGTGAGCAGTACTTC. The encoded protein is CASKRGQGLGEQYF.

This clone was counted a few times. This rearrangement joins TRBV10-3 to TRBJ1-1; no firm D call. The CDR3 runs 15 residues. The V gene's germline CDR1 is ENHRY and CDR2 SYGVKD. The ends were cut back, 7 bases at V and 1 base at J, with 16 bases in the middle. DNA of the CDR3: TGTGCCATCAAATGGGCGGACGGCCCGAACACTGAAGCTTTCTTT. Amino acids: CAIKWADGPNTEAFF.